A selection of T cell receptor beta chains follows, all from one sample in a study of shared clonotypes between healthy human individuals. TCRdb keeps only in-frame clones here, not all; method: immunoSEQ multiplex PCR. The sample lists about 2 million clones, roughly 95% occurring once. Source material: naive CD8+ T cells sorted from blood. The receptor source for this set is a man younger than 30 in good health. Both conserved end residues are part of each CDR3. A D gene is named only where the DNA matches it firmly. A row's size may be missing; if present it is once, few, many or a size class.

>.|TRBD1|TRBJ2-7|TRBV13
CASSGGGDSKREQYF
TGTGCCAGCAGCGGGGGTGGGGACAGTAAACGCGAGCAGTACTTC
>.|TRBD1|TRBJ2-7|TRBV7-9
CASSFGQGALGEQYF
TGTGCCAGCAGCTTTGGACAGGGGGCCTTAGGGGAGCAGTACTTC
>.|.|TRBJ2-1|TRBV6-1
CASSGLWSDGGSYNEQFF
TGTGCCAGCAGTGGCCTTTGGTCCGACGGGGGAAGCTACAATGAGCAGTTCTTC
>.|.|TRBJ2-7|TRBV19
CASSITVESYEQYF
TGTGCCAGTAGTATAACAGTGGAAAGCTACGAGCAGTACTTC
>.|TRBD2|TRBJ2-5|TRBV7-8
CASSLALAGVRETQYF
TGTGCCAGCAGCTTAGCCCTAGCGGGAGTTCGGGAGACCCAGTACTTC
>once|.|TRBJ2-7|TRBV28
CASSETGSYEQYF
TGTGCCAGCTCCGAGACAGGTAGCTACGAGCAGTACTTC
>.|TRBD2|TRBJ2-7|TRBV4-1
CASSLPGLAMSEQYF
TGCGCCAGCAGCCTTCCGGGACTAGCAATGTCCGAGCAGTACTTC
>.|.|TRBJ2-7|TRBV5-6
CASSWVQGPYEQYF
TGTGCCAGCAGCTGGGTTCAGGGGCCCTACGAGCAGTACTTC
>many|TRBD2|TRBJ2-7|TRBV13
CASSWSRSGGADSYEQYF
TGTGCCAGCAGTTGGAGTCGGAGCGGGGGGGCGGACTCCTACGAGCAGTACTTC
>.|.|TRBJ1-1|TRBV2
CASSDLGDVKAFF
TGTGCCAGCAGTGACCTTGGGGACGTGAAAGCTTTCTTT
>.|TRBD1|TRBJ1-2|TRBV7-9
CASSFTGGDYGYTF
TGTGCCAGCAGCTTTACAGGGGGCGACTATGGCTACACCTTC
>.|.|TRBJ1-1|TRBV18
CASSPTGGNTEAFF
TGTGCCAGCTCACCGACGGGCGGAAACACTGAAGCTTTCTTT
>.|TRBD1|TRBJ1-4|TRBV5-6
CASSPGQGAAANEKLFF
TGTGCCAGCAGCCCCGGACAGGGGGCAGCTGCTAATGAAAAACTGTTTTTT
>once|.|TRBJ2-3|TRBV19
CASSITGASTDTQYF
TGTGCCAGTAGTATAACGGGGGCGAGCACAGATACGCAGTATTTT
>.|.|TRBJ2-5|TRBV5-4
CASSLAGVPETQYF
TGTGCCAGCAGCTTGGCAGGGGTGCCAGAGACCCAGTACTTC
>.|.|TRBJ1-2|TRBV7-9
CASSLPDRLNYGYTF
TGTGCCAGCAGCTTACCGGACAGACTTAACTATGGCTACACCTTC
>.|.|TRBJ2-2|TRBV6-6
CASSYIDPTGELFF
TGTGCCAGCAGTTACATCGACCCCACCGGGGAGCTGTTTTTT
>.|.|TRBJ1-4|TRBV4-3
CASSQVGGPDEKLFF
TGCGCCAGCAGCCAAGTCGGGGGGCCGGATGAAAAACTGTTTTTT
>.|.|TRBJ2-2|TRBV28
CASSLWGTGELFF
TGTGCCAGCAGTTTATGGGGTACCGGGGAGCTGTTTTTT
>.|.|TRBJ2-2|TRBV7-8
CASSLRQANTGELFF
TGTGCCAGCAGCTTAAGGCAGGCGAACACCGGGGAGCTGTTTTTT
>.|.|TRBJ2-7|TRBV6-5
CASSYSAGLSYEQYF
TGTGCCAGCAGTTACTCGGCAGGCTTATCCTACGAGCAGTACTTC
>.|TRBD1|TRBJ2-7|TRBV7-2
CASSQVDRVYKDEQYF
TGTGCCAGCAGCCAAGTTGACAGGGTCTATAAGGACGAGCAGTACTTC
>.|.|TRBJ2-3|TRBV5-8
CASSLGEADTQYF
TGTGCCAGCAGCTTGGGTGAGGCAGATACGCAGTATTTT
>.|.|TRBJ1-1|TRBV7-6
CASSSDLGAGDTEAFF
TGTGCCAGCAGCTCCGATCTAGGGGCGGGGGACACTGAAGCTTTCTTT
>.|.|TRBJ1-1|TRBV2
CASSGGRDGEAFF
TGTGCCAGCAGTGGGGGCCGGGACGGTGAAGCTTTCTTT
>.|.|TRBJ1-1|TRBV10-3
CAISVQGYTEAFF
TGTGCCATCAGTGTTCAGGGGTATACTGAAGCTTTCTTT
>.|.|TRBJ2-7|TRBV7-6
CASSGVRQGTHYEQYF
TGTGCCAGCAGCGGAGTGAGGCAGGGCACCCACTACGAGCAGTACTTC
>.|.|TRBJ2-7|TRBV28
CASSLPQGAGSYEQYF
TGTGCCAGCAGTTTACCGCAAGGGGCCGGGTCCTACGAGCAGTACTTC
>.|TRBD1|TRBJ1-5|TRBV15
CATSPDRAPPQPQHF
TGTGCCACCAGCCCCGACAGGGCCCCCCCCCAGCCCCAGCATTTT
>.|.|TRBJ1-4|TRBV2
CASSGQAVATNEKLFF
TGTGCCAGCAGTGGACAGGCAGTTGCAACTAATGAAAAACTGTTTTTT
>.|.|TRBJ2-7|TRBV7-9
CASSYYAGDSEQYF
TGTGCCAGCAGCTACTACGCAGGAGATAGCGAGCAGTACTTC
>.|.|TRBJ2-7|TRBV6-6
CASRLDRYEQYF
TGTGCCAGCAGGCTGGACCGGTACGAGCAGTACTTC
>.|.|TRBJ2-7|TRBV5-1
CASSLAGQTLSYEQYF
TGCGCCAGCAGCTTGGCAGGACAGACTCTCTCCTACGAGCAGTACTTC
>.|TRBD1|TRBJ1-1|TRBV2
CASLGQGARNTEAFF
TGTGCCAGCCTGGGACAGGGGGCCAGAAACACTGAAGCTTTCTTT
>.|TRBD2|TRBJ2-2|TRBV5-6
CASSEGTSGRTGELFF
TGTGCCAGCAGCGAGGGGACTAGCGGTCGCACCGGGGAGCTGTTTTTT
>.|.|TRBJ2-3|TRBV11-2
CASSLDSGTDTQYF
TGTGCCAGCAGCTTAGATAGCGGCACAGATACGCAGTATTTT
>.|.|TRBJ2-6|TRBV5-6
CASSSSDGPSGANVLTF
TGTGCCAGCAGCTCCTCGGACGGGCCCTCTGGGGCCAACGTCCTGACTTTC
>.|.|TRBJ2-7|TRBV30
CAWSVLPGAYEQYF
TGTGCCTGGAGTGTATTGCCTGGGGCCTACGAGCAGTACTTC
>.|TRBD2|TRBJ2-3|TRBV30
CAWSVAGDTDTQYF
TGTGCCTGGAGTGTAGCGGGGGACACAGATACGCAGTATTTT
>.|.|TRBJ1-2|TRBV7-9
CASSGSTVYGYTF
TGTGCCAGCAGCGGCTCTACTGTCTATGGCTACACCTTC
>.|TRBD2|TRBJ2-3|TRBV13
CASSFGLAGDTQYF
TGTGCCAGCAGCTTCGGACTAGCGGGGGATACGCAGTATTTT
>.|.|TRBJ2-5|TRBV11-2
CASSLWAWETQYF
TGTGCCAGCAGCTTATGGGCCTGGGAGACCCAGTACTTC
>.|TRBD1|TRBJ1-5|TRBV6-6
CASSYPGTGSPQHF
TGTGCCAGCAGCTACCCCGGGACAGGGTCCCCCCAGCATTTT
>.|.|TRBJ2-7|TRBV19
CASSIGPSANYEQYF
TGTGCCAGTAGTATCGGTCCTAGCGCGAACTACGAGCAGTACTTC
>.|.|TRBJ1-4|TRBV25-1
CASSVHAGNGEKLFF
TGTGCCAGCAGTGTCCACGCAGGTAATGGTGAAAAACTGTTTTTT
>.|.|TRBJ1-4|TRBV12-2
CASRFSKAESGANGEKLFF
TGTGCAAGTCGCTTTTCAAAGGCCGAATCAGGGGCAAATGGTGAAAAACTGTTTTTT
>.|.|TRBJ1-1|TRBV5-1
CASSFTGLNTEAFF
TGCGCCAGCAGCTTTACGGGTTTGAACACTGAAGCTTTCTTT
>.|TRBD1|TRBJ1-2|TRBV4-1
CASSQLTGGTYGYTF
TGCGCCAGCAGCCAACTGACAGGGGGAACCTATGGCTACACCTTC
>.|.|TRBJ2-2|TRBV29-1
CSVRTVNTGELFF
TGCAGCGTAAGGACAGTAAACACCGGGGAGCTGTTTTTT
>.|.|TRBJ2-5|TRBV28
CASSFTSQETQYF
TGTGCCAGCAGTTTTACCAGTCAAGAGACCCAGTACTTC
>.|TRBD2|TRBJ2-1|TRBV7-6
CASSPLTSGGSSHEQFF
TGTGCCAGCAGCCCTTTGACTAGCGGGGGATCTTCCCATGAGCAGTTCTTC